Each of the 28 T cell receptor beta chains below was sequenced from the same sample in a study of T-cell memory formation after mild COVID-19. TCRdb redid the calling of the 5' RACE reads with MiXCR, one entry per CDR3 protein. Of about 500,000 distinct CDR3 sequences listed, roughly 22% are singletons. The sequenced sample consisted of PBMCs or a T cell subset sorted from them (not recorded which). The origin of the receptors is an adult woman who had mild COVID-19 (a few samples of this study predate the infection). Cell type and time point are not known.

This clonotype has ten or more counts. The rearrangement links TRBV7-2 to TRBJ2-7; possible D gene TRBD2, 6 bases. CDR1 is SGHTA and CDR2 is FQGNSA in the germline V gene. The CDR3 has 16 residues. Trimming cost V 4 bases and J 4 bases, with 20 bases left between them. Here the CDR3 DNA reads TGTGCCAGCAGCTCACGGGGGATTGTTACCGGGTACGAGCAGTACTTC. Its translation is CASSSRGIVTGYEQYF. Variable domain in full (rest from reference TRBV7-2 and TRBJ2-7): GAGVSQSPSNKVTEKGKDVELRCDPISGHTALYWYRQSLGQGLEFLIYFQGNSAPDKSGLPSDRFSAERTGGSVSTLTIQRTQQEDSAVYLCASSSRGIVTGYEQYFGPGTRLTVT.

This clonotype was observed a handful of times. V usage is TRBV12-3 or TRBV12-4 and J usage is TRBJ2-1; TRBD1 matches 7 bases. The CDR3 covers 15 residues. The V and J ends lost 6 bases and 10 bases, in that order; junction bases with no gene match: 15. CDR3 DNA sequence: TGTGCCAGCAGGGCCGAGGGACAGCCCGGTGGGGAGCAGTTCTTC. It yields the protein CASRAEGQPGGEQFF.

This clonotype was detected a few times. The chain uses TRBV11-2 and TRBJ2-3; 10 nucleotides agree with TRBD2. The germline V gene encodes CDR1 SGHAT and CDR2 FQNNGV. The junction had 17 bases not matched to a gene; V was cut back by 2 bases and J by 0 bases. The CDR3 contains 21 residues. CDR3 coding DNA: TGTGCCAGCAGCTTAACTCCTCTGACTAGCGGGTCTCGCGCTAGCACAGATACGCAGTATTTT. This encodes CASSLTPLTSGSRASTDTQYF.

The chain uses TRBV5-6 and TRBJ2-5; 9 positions agree with TRBD1. The V gene end was trimmed by 0 bases and the J gene end by 4 bases; junction bases not matched to a gene: 4. Germline assignment: CDR1 SGHDT and CDR2 YYEEEE. There are 15 residues in the CDR3. The CDR3 region is CASSLVGTGRETQYF. The DNA of the CDR3 is TGTGCCAGCAGCTTGGTTGGGACAGGGCGAGAGACCCAGTACTTC.

The chain couples TRBV7-4 to TRBJ1-5, with D maybe TRBD1 (5 bases). V lost 7 bases to trimming and J lost 2 bases, with 15 bases between them. CDR1 is SGHVT and CDR2 is SQSDAQ in the germline V gene. This CDR3 spans 15 amino acids. The CDR3 DNA is TGTGCCAGCATCGAGCGGGGGGTGGGCAATCAGCCCCAGCATTTT. Encoded protein: CASIERGVGNQPQHF.

The sample holds a few counts of this clonotype. The V and J genes are TRBV5-6 and TRBJ2-1; TRBD2 aligns across 10 bases. Germline V CDR1 and CDR2: SGHDT, YYEEEE. The V gene end was trimmed by 1 base and the J gene end by 4 bases; junction bases not matched to a gene: 5. This CDR3 is built from 16 residues. CDR3 protein: CASSLSLAGDYNEQFF. The CDR3 DNA follows: TGTGCCAGCAGCTTGAGCCTAGCGGGGGATTACAATGAGCAGTTCTTC.

The chain employs TRBV6-2 or TRBV6-3 and TRBJ2-5; maybe TRBD1 (6 bases). The CDR3 spans 17 residues. V was pared by 2 bases and J by 1 base, with 17 bases between. Germline V gene lookup returns CDR1 MNHEY and CDR2 SVGEGT. The DNA for the CDR3 is TGTGCCAGCAGTTACCCACTGGGGGCTTTGGGCCAAGAGACCCAGTACTTC. Its translation: CASSYPLGALGQETQYF.

Only a few counts were recorded for this clonotype. The V call is TRBV20-1, the J call TRBJ1-2; 8 bases are a match to TRBD1. Germline V CDR1 and CDR2: DFQATT, SNEGSKA (reference sequence). V shed 5 bases, J shed 4 bases, and the junction held 6 bases outside the gene matches. The CDR3 is made up of 13 amino acids. The chain's CDR3 is CSAAGQGGYGYTF. In DNA form, the CDR3 reads TGCAGTGCTGCTGGACAGGGAGGCTATGGCTACACCTTC.

This clonotype was detected a few times. This chain joins TRBV19 and TRBJ1-1, with D possibly being TRBD1 (5 bases). The V end lost 5 bases, the J end lost 1 base, and 11 bases lay between the germline ends. Germline values: CDR1 LNHDA, CDR2 SQIVND (reference sequence). This CDR3 is 14 amino acids long. In nucleotides, the CDR3 is TGTGCCAGTAGTGGCCGTACAGGGAACACTGAAGCTTTCTTT. Protein sequence: CASSGRTGNTEAFF.

The chain combines TRBV27 with TRBJ1-2; D is uncertain. This CDR3 has 13 amino acids. The ends were cut back, 1 base at V and 5 bases at J, with 8 bases in the middle. Germline values: CDR1 MNHEY, CDR2 SMNVEV (reference sequence). Written as DNA, the CDR3 is TGTGCCAGCAGTTTATGGGCGGGATATGGCTACACCTTC. Translating gives CASSLWAGYGYTF.

The V and J genes are TRBV15 and TRBJ2-7; 11 positions agree with TRBD2. Germline trimming cut 4 bases from V and 2 bases from J; bases unmatched to any gene: 4. The V gene's germline CDR1 is LNHNV and CDR2 YYDKDF (reference sequence). The CDR3 has 15 residues. CDR3 in amino acids: CATSTGLAVPYEQYF. The CDR3 DNA sequence: TGTGCCACCAGCACGGGACTAGCGGTCCCCTACGAGCAGTACTTC. Variable domain in full (rest from reference TRBV15 and TRBJ2-7): DAMVIQNPRYQVTQFGKPVTLSCSQTLNHNVMYWYQQKSSQAPKLLFHYYDKDFNNEADTPDNFQSRRPNTSFCFLDIRSPGLGDTAMYLCATSTGLAVPYEQYFGPGTRLTVT.

V usage is TRBV7-6 and J usage is TRBJ2-1; D is tentatively TRBD1 or TRBD2 (7 bases each). The germline V gene has CDR1 SGHVS and CDR2 FNYEAQ. The V and J ends lost 4 bases and 4 bases respectively, with 17 bases between them. The CDR3 has 16 residues. CDR3 DNA sequence: TGTGCCAGCAGCTCAACGACAGGGAGGGGGTACAATGAGCAGTTCTTC. Protein sequence: CASSSTTGRGYNEQFF. Based on the CDR3 plus reference TRBV7-6 and TRBJ2-1, the full variable domain is GAGVSQSPRYKVTKRGQDVALRCDPISGHVSLYWYRQALGQGPEFLTYFNYEAQQDKSGLPNDRFSAERPEGSISTLTIQRTEQRDSAMYRCASSSTTGRGYNEQFFGPGTRLTVL.

This clonotype was picked up a small number of times. The CDR3 DNA reads TGTGCCAGCAGACTAGCGGGAGGGAACTACGAGCAGTACTTC. It yields the protein CASRLAGGNYEQYF. The V gene is TRBV12-3 or TRBV12-4, the J gene TRBJ2-7; 13 bases are shared with TRBD2. This CDR3 region has 14 residues. V was clipped by 6 bases and J by 3 bases; unmatched bases: 2.

The CDR3 loop is CASSPGRDNSPLHF. In DNA form, the CDR3 reads TGTGCCAGCAGCCCCGGGAGAGACAATTCACCCCTCCACTTT. The chain combines TRBV4-2 with TRBJ1-6, with D hard to call. V lost 4 bases to trimming and J lost 7 bases, with 11 bases between them. Germline values: CDR1 LGHNA, CDR2 YNFKEQ. This CDR3 is built from 14 residues.

This clonotype was counted a few times. This chain uses TRBV29-1 with TRBJ1-2; no firm D call. From germline, CDR1 is SQVTM and CDR2 ANQGSEA. The germline V and J ends were trimmed by 7 bases and 4 bases, with 10 bases remaining between them. The CDR3 is 11 amino acids. The CDR3 bases are TGCAGCGGGGGAGGGATCTATGGCTACACCTTC. It encodes CSGGGIYGYTF.

The chain has TRBV20-1 and TRBJ1-1; D may be TRBD1 (5 bases). CDR3 size: 13 residues. Germline CDR1 DFQATT, CDR2 SNEGSKA (reference sequence). Trimming left V 2 bases short and J 6 bases short, with 13 bases between. As DNA, the CDR3 is TGCAGTGCTAGACAGGGATTGGGGGCTGAAGCTTTCTTT. Amino acid sequence: CSARQGLGAEAFF.

The chain is built from TRBV4-1 and TRBJ1-6, with unresolved D. V was pared by 0 bases and J by 5 bases, with 5 bases between. In germline, CDR1 is MGHRA, CDR2 YSYEKL. This CDR3 has 14 amino acids. The CDR3 sequence is CASSQDSNNSPLHF. CDR3 nucleotide sequence: TGCGCCAGCAGCCAAGACAGCAATAATTCACCCCTCCACTTT.

This clonotype was picked up one time. This rearrangement joins TRBV20-1 to TRBJ2-5; 7 bases are a match to TRBD1. The germline V gene has CDR1 DFQATT and CDR2 SNEGSKA (reference sequence). Unmatched junction bases numbered 18, after V lost 7 bases and J lost 1 base. This CDR3 comprises 17 residues. In DNA, the CDR3 is TGCAGTGTCCTAAATCCCCGGGACAGCGAACTCCAAGAGACCCAGTACTTC. Translation: CSVLNPRDSELQETQYF.

The genes are TRBV4-2 and TRBJ1-4; D is ambiguous. The germline CDR1 and CDR2 sequences are LGHNA and YNFKEQ. The CDR3 loop spans 13 amino acids. Trimming pared 2 bases from V and 7 bases from J, leaving 8 bases between. The CDR3 loop is CASSQSSGEKLFF. CDR3 sequence (DNA): TGTGCCAGCAGCCAATCGAGTGGTGAAAAACTGTTTTTT.

V usage is TRBV29-1 and J usage is TRBJ2-7; 9 bases are shared with TRBD2. The V segment lost 4 bases and the J segment 3 bases; nucleotides outside the gene matches: 7. Germline V CDR1 and CDR2: SQVTM, ANQGSEA. The CDR3 contains 14 residues. The CDR3 nucleotides are TGCAGCGTTGTCAGGCGGGAGGGCCTCTACGAGCAGTACTTC. As protein: CSVVRREGLYEQYF.

The V call is TRBV30, the J call TRBJ1-2; 10 positions match TRBD1. The V segment lost 3 bases and the J segment 2 bases; nucleotides outside the gene matches: 3. Germline CDR1 and CDR2: GTSNPN and SVGIG (reference sequence). The CDR3 loop spans 14 amino acids. This CDR3 is CAWSLTGGNYGYTF. DNA of the CDR3: TGTGCCTGGAGCTTGACAGGGGGCAACTATGGCTACACCTTC.

This clonotype was seen a few times. V gene TRBV15 combines with J gene TRBJ2-1; possibly TRBD2 for D (5 bases). Germline CDR1 and CDR2: LNHNV and YYDKDF (reference sequence). V lost 5 bases, J lost 6 bases, and 17 bases lay in between. The CDR3 runs to 15 residues. In DNA form, the CDR3 reads TGTGCCACCAGCGCCGGGATGCTCTCGGGCAATGAGCAGTTCTTC. This encodes CATSAGMLSGNEQFF.

This clonotype came up a few times. The chain joins TRBV9 to TRBJ2-1, with 7 bases fitting TRBD2. V dropped 3 bases and J dropped 1; count of bases not matched to a gene: 4. This CDR3 region has 15 residues. Germline V gene sequence: CDR1 SGDLS, CDR2 YYNGEE. For the CDR3, the DNA is TGTGCCAGCAGCGGCGGGGGAAGTTCCTACAATGAGCAGTTCTTC. This gives the protein CASSGGGSSYNEQFF. The full variable domain, its missing parts supplied by reference TRBV9 and TRBJ2-1, is DSGVTQTPKHLITATGQRVTLRCSPRSGDLSVYWYQQSLDQGLQFLIQYYNGEERAKGNILERFSAQQFPDLHSELNLSSLELGDSALYFCASSGGGSSYNEQFFGPGTRLTVL.

This chain joins TRBV20-1 and TRBJ2-1; TRBD2 aligns across 8 bases. CDR1 is DFQATT, CDR2 SNEGSKA, per germline (reference sequence). J lost 1 base, V lost 3 bases, and 8 bases had no gene match. This CDR3 spans 16 amino acids. CDR3 DNA sequence: TGCAGTGCTAGCGGAACTAGCGGTTCGTCCTACAATGAGCAGTTCTTC. It yields the protein CSASGTSGSSYNEQFF.

This clonotype was picked up one time. The chain links TRBV12-3 or TRBV12-4 to TRBJ1-6, with unresolved D. The CDR3 length is 11 residues. The V gene lost 8 bases and the J gene lost 6 bases, with 5 bases spanning the gap. DNA for the CDR3: TGTGCCAGCGGAAGTAATTCACCCCTCCACTTT. This encodes CASGSNSPLHF.

The DNA for the CDR3 is TGTGCCAGCAGCCTTCGAGGGGGCGCTGAAGCTTTCTTT. Translating gives CASSLRGGAEAFF. V usage is TRBV7-9 and J usage is TRBJ1-1, with TRBD1 matching over 7 bases. V was clipped by 5 bases and J by 6 bases; unmatched bases: 6. Germline lookup yields CDR1 SEHNR and CDR2 FQNEAQ (reference sequence). There are 13 residues in the CDR3.

This clonotype was found a few times. V usage is TRBV29-1 and J usage is TRBJ1-5; 7 nucleotides align to TRBD1. CDR1 is SQVTM, CDR2 ANQGSEA, per germline. Germline trimming cut 6 bases from V and 5 bases from J; bases unmatched to any gene: 4. The CDR3 runs 12 residues. CDR3 amino acids: CSVQGEDQPQHF. The CDR3 bases are TGCAGCGTGCAGGGGGAGGATCAGCCCCAGCATTTT.

This clonotype was detected ten times or more. The chain joins TRBV12-3 or TRBV12-4 to TRBJ2-2; D call uncertain. V lost 4 bases and J lost 6, with 3 bases in between. This CDR3 comprises 11 residues. CDR3 amino acids: CASSSPGELFF. CDR3 bases: TGTGCCAGCAGTTCGCCCGGGGAGCTGTTTTTT.